Listed here is a single T cell receptor beta chain. Documented treatment: over 15 received Ad26.COV2.S at low or high dose, single or two shots; 5 received placebo; per-sample allocation not given. Samples came from day 63 after the first vaccine or placebo injection. Ad26.COV2.S expressed prefusion-stabilized spike from the original Wuhan strain. This record comes from a study of Ad26.COV2.S vaccination and SARS-CoV-2 variants. The assay was immunoSEQ multiplex PCR, and TCRdb's table has in-frame clones only and misses some. The sample includes 400,000 to 450,000 clones, roughly 90% of them seen just once. Germline loops: CDR1 ENHRY, CDR2 SYGVKD. Between the trimmed V and J ends, which lost 6 bases and 5 bases, there was a span of 13 bases. This CDR3 is 13 amino acids long.

Sequencing used peripheral blood, obtained in a trial of Ad26.COV2.S vaccine versus placebo. The receptor was isolated from a person aged 18-60 years who received the Ad26.COV2.S COVID-19 vaccine or a placebo. V gene TRBV10-3 combines with J gene TRBJ2-5; the D gene is possibly TRBD1 (6 bases). The DNA for the CDR3 is TGTGCCATCAGCCAGGGACACTCGGAGACCCAGTACTTC. It translates to CAISQGHSETQYF.